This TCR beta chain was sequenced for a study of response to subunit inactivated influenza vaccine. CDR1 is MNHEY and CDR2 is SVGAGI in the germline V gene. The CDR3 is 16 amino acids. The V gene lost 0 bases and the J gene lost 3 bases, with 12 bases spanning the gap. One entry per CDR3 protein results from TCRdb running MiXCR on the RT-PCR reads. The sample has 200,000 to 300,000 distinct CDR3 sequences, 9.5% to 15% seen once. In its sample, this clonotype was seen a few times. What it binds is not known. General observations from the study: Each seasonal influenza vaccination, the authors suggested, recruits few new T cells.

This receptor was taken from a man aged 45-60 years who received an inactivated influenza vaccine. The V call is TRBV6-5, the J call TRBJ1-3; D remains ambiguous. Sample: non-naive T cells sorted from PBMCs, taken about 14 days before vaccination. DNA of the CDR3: TGTGCCAGCAGTTACTCGATTCCAGTACGTGGAAACACCATATATTTT. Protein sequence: CASSYSIPVRGNTIYF.